The T cell receptor (beta chain) under discussion was sequenced for a study of blood T cell repertoires in COVID-19. The wider study: Spain, Italy and the United States supplied samples that represented acute and convalescent COVID-19. The cDNA or gDNA used as material had been derived from T cells, B-cell-depleted T cells, or PBMCs.

Study processing details: By means of reference gene primer amplification, nucleated cell counts were estimated. Here immunoSEQ multiplex PCR was the method, and the copy in TCRdb shows in-frame clones only, minus some. The V and J calls and clone size come from that table; D and trimming were worked out from the DNA. In the table there are around 130,000 clones, 85% to 90% of which are singletons. Germline CDR1 reads LNHDA; CDR2 reads SQIVND (reference sequence). The CDR3 sequence is 15 residues long. V lost 10 bases to trimming and J lost 5 bases, with 20 bases between them. The origin of this receptor is a man aged 65 to 85 with active COVID-19. The J gene is TRBJ2-2, the V gene TRBV19; a possible D gene is TRBD1 (6 bases). The sequencing input was peripheral blood. CDR3 in amino acids: CATNSRGKGTGELFF. The CDR3 region has the DNA TGTGCCACAAATAGCAGGGGTAAAGGTACCGGGGAGCTGTTTTTT.